Below are 22 T cell receptor beta chains sequenced from a single sample in a study of blood T cell repertoires in COVID-19. Only in-frame clones appear in the TCRdb table, and some are missing; sequencing was by immunoSEQ multiplex PCR. The sample records some 240,000 clones, about 90% being singletons. The sequenced sample was peripheral blood. The source is a man aged 55-75 years who had recovered from COVID-19.

The rearrangement links TRBV5-1 to TRBJ1-2; the D gene is possibly TRBD1 (5 bases). CDR3 length: 14 amino acids. Trimming pared 0 bases from V and 6 bases from J, leaving 12 bases between. The germline V gene has CDR1 SGHRS and CDR2 YFSETQ. The DNA for the CDR3 is TGCGCCAGCAGCTTGGGCAGGGTTGCTGATGGCTACACCTTC. Amino acid sequence: CASSLGRVADGYTF.

This clone has only a few counts. The genes are TRBV24-1 and TRBJ2-2; D perhaps matches TRBD1 (5 bases). Trimming pared 6 bases from V and 2 bases from J, leaving 15 bases between. The CDR3 has 16 amino acids. Germline assignment: CDR1 KGHDR and CDR2 SFDVKD. CDR3 DNA sequence: TGTGCCACCAGTCCCGCAGGGCGGATAAACACCGGGGAGCTGTTTTTT. It yields the protein CATSPAGRINTGELFF.

The rearrangement uses TRBV2 and TRBJ1-4, with 8 bases that match TRBD1. V shed 7 bases, J shed 4 bases, and the junction held 11 bases outside the gene matches. The CDR3 loop spans 16 amino acids. Looked up from germline, CDR1 is SNHLY and CDR2 is FYNNEI. CDR3 bases: TGTGCCAGCACCCGACAGGGGTCGAAGGTTAATGAAAAACTGTTTTTT. The encoded protein is CASTRQGSKVNEKLFF.

The rearrangement links TRBV29-1 to TRBJ2-5, with 11 bases fitting TRBD1. J was trimmed by 5 bases and V by 7 bases; bases with no gene match: 3. CDR3 length: 12 residues. The germline V gene encodes CDR1 SQVTM and CDR2 ANQGSEA. For the CDR3, the DNA is TGCAGCGGCGGGACAGGGGGTGAGACCCAGTACTTC. It codes for CSGGTGGETQYF.

The chain recombines TRBV5-1 with TRBJ2-5; possible D gene TRBD1, 6 bases. This CDR3 spans 15 amino acids. CDR1 is SGHRS and CDR2 is YFSETQ in the germline V gene. V was shortened by 1 base and J by 4 bases, with 14 bases between the two germline ends. In DNA form, the CDR3 reads TGCGCCAGCAGCTTGCAGGGGTCGAATGTAGAGACCCAGTACTTC. Encoded protein: CASSLQGSNVETQYF.

The gene calls are TRBV18 and TRBJ2-1; 11 bases agree with TRBD2. The CDR3 consists of 15 residues. The V gene's germline CDR1 is KGHSH and CDR2 LQKENI. Trimming removed 4 bases from V and 5 bases from J; junction bases left unmatched: 4. The DNA of the CDR3 is TGTGCCAGCTCACTAGCGGGGGGGACAAACAATGAGCAGTTCTTC. It codes for CASSLAGGTNNEQFF.

The rearrangement links TRBV24-1 to TRBJ2-3; possible D gene TRBD2, 5 bases. The ends were cut back, 1 base at V and 2 bases at J, with 9 bases in the middle. In germline, CDR1 is KGHDR, CDR2 SFDVKD. The length of the CDR3 is 15 residues. The CDR3: CATSDFGESTDTQYF. CDR3 sequence (DNA): TGTGCCACCAGTGATTTTGGGGAGTCCACAGATACGCAGTATTTT.

Points on this clone: The same CDR3 arises from other DNA sequences in this sample as well. This rearrangement joins TRBV5-1 to TRBJ2-3; TRBD1 matches 8 bases. V gave up 0 bases and J gave up 3 bases; unmatched junction bases: 0. The CDR3 spans 14 residues. CDR1 and CDR2 from the germline V gene are SGHRS and YFSETQ. The CDR3 region is CASSLGDRTDTQYF. The CDR3 DNA follows: TGCGCCAGCAGCTTGGGGGACAGGACAGATACGCAGTATTTT.

The rearrangement links TRBV9 to TRBJ2-2; D may be TRBD2 (5 bases). The germline V and J ends were trimmed by 4 bases and 7 bases, with 20 bases remaining between them. The germline V gene has CDR1 SGDLS and CDR2 YYNGEE. The CDR3 is 16 residues long. The DNA for the CDR3 is TGTGCCAGCAGCCTTCTACCGGGAATCGGAATCGGGGAGCTGTTTTTT. It encodes CASSLLPGIGIGELFF.

J is TRBJ2-2 and V is TRBV5-4; 10 nucleotides align to TRBD2. The V gene end was trimmed by 1 base and the J gene end by 6 bases; junction bases not matched to a gene: 3. The CDR3 sequence is 15 residues long. The germline CDR1 and CDR2 sequences are SGHNT and YYREEE (reference sequence). The CDR3 protein is CASSLSGGAPGELFF. The CDR3 nucleotides read TGTGCCAGCAGCTTGAGCGGGGGGGCCCCCGGGGAGCTGTTTTTT.

V usage is TRBV10-3 and J usage is TRBJ2-7; D unclear. Germline V gene data show CDR1 as ENHRY and CDR2 as SYGVKD. The CDR3 totals 13 residues. Trimming cost V 5 bases and J 2 bases, with 10 bases left between them. The CDR3 spells CAISHDITYEQYF. CDR3 sequence (DNA): TGTGCCATCAGTCACGACATAACCTACGAGCAGTACTTC.

The chain joins TRBV19 to TRBJ1-1, with D possibly matching TRBD1 (6 bases). Germline V gives CDR1 LNHDA, CDR2 SQIVND (reference sequence). This CDR3 is 15 amino acids long. V was pared by 3 bases and J by 1 base, with 12 bases between. The CDR3 bases are TGTGCCAGTAGTATGTATAACAGGGCGAACACTGAAGCTTTCTTT. It translates to CASSMYNRANTEAFF.

The chain joins TRBV14 to TRBJ1-1, with a possible D match to TRBD1 (6 bases). This CDR3 spans 16 amino acids. Germline CDR1 and CDR2: SGHDN and FVKESK. Trimming shortened V by 1 base and J by 1 base, and 13 bases separated the two germline ends. CDR3 residues: CASSQGSGGANTEAFF. The CDR3 DNA follows: TGTGCCAGCAGCCAAGGATCGGGGGGGGCGAACACTGAAGCTTTCTTT.

This sequence joins TRBV5-1 and TRBJ1-2; D might be TRBD1 (6 bases). This CDR3 contains 15 residues. V dropped 2 bases and J dropped 6 bases, with 17 bases sitting between them. Per germline, CDR1 SGHRS and CDR2 YFSETQ. This CDR3 is CASSFLSRGGNGYTF. The CDR3 DNA reads as TGCGCCAGCAGCTTTTTGTCGAGGGGGGGAAATGGCTACACCTTC.

DNA of the CDR3: TGTGCCAGCAGCCGAGTGGGAGTTGACAGGACTTTAACATATGGCTACACCTTC. Protein: CASSRVGVDRTLTYGYTF. The chain uses TRBV12-1 and TRBJ1-2; the table's D call, TRBD1, was not checked against the DNA. TRBV12-1 is listed as a pseudogene. The length of the CDR3 is 18 residues.

The rearrangement links TRBV6-5 to TRBJ1-5, with D perhaps matching TRBD1 (6 bases). This CDR3 spans 14 amino acids. Between the trimmed V and J ends, which lost 7 bases and 1 base, there was a span of 11 bases. Germline assignment: CDR1 MNHEY and CDR2 SVGAGI. This CDR3 reads CASMSQGSNQPQHF. In DNA, the CDR3 is TGTGCCAGCATGAGTCAGGGGAGCAATCAGCCCCAGCATTTT.

This sequence joins TRBV19 and TRBJ1-6, with TRBD1 as a possible D gene (6 bases). CDR3 size: 14 residues. The germline V gene encodes CDR1 LNHDA and CDR2 SQIVND (reference sequence). V lost 4 bases, J lost 11 bases, and 15 bases lay in between. CDR3 coding DNA: TGTGCCAGTAGTAACAGGGCCGATCGTGCACCCCTCCACTTT. Amino acid sequence: CASSNRADRAPLHF.

DNA of the CDR3: TGCAGCGTTGGGAGGGACAGACAGAGCTCTGGAAACACCATATATTTT. Protein: CSVGRDRQSSGNTIYF. The chain couples TRBV29-1 to TRBJ1-3, with 7 bases aligning to TRBD1. CDR1 and CDR2 from the germline V gene are SQVTM and ANQGSEA. The CDR3 is 16 residues long. V dropped 4 bases and J dropped 0; count of bases not matched to a gene: 9. Full variable domain (missing parts from reference TRBV29-1 and TRBJ1-3): SAVISQKPSRDICQRGTSLTIQCQVDSQVTMMFWYRQQPGQSLTLIATANQGSEATYESGFVIDKFPISRPNLTFSTLTVSNMSPEDSSIYLCSVGRDRQSSGNTIYFGEGSWLTVV.

Only one count was recorded for this clone. This chain's CDR3 is CASSSSGGASYNEQFF. The CDR3 DNA is TGCGCCAGCAGCTCAAGCGGGGGGGCCTCCTACAATGAGCAGTTCTTC. The rearrangement joins TRBV5-1 to TRBJ2-1; 10 positions agree with TRBD2. Losses at the gene ends were 3 bases for V and 0 bases for J; bases not matched to a gene: 3. The germline V gene encodes CDR1 SGHRS and CDR2 YFSETQ. This CDR3 region has 16 residues.

This clone was recorded a few times. The chain is built from TRBV3-1 (or the pseudogene TRBV3-2) and TRBJ1-6, with D possibly TRBD1 on 6 matching bases. Looked up from germline, CDR1 is LGHDT and CDR2 is YNNKEL (reference sequence). This CDR3 comprises 20 residues. Trimming took off 3 bases at V and 0 bases at J, with 21 bases between the two ends. The CDR3 region is CASSQGSGGALSSYNSPLHF. The CDR3 DNA sequence: TGTGCCAGCAGCCAGGGCTCGGGGGGCGCTTTAAGCTCCTATAATTCACCCCTCCACTTT.

The chain employs TRBV5-1 and TRBJ1-6; the D gene is possibly TRBD1 (5 bases). The germline gives CDR1 SGHRS, CDR2 YFSETQ. The CDR3 is made up of 15 amino acids. V dropped 0 bases and J dropped 8 bases, with 12 bases sitting between them. CDR3 bases: TGCGCCAGCAGCTTGGCCCGGCAGGGTTATTCACCCCTCCACTTT. Translation: CASSLARQGYSPLHF.

The V gene is TRBV7-7, the J gene TRBJ1-1; D gene unclear. V lost 4 bases to trimming and J lost 5 bases, with 11 bases between them. This CDR3 comprises 13 residues. Looked up from germline, CDR1 is SSHAT and CDR2 is FNYEAQ (reference sequence). Written as DNA, the CDR3 is TGTGCCAGCAGCTACGGGATTGGGACTGAAGCTTTCTTT. This sequence encodes CASSYGIGTEAFF.